A selection of T cell receptor beta chains follows, all from one sample in a study of graft-versus-host responses after intestinal transplantation. The assay was immunoSEQ multiplex PCR, and TCRdb's table has in-frame clones only and misses some. There are tens of thousands of clones in the sample; roughly 92% occur only once, and 6.5% to 7% lies in the top ten. Sample: bone marrow, taken 734 days after intestinal transplantation. The receptors were sampled from a human patient who received an intestinal transplant, so some T cells may come from the graft donor. CDR3s include the opening cysteine and the closing phenylalanine or tryptophan. The order of the fields is CDR3 DNA, CDR3 protein, clone size, D gene, J gene, V gene. A D gene is named only where the DNA matches it firmly. Some rows have no size entry. The others give once, few or many, or a class for an expanded clone.

TGTGCCAGCAAGGCGTATAGCAATCAGCCCCAGCATTTT CASKAYSNQPQHF few - TRBJ1-5 TRBV25-1
TGTGCCAGCTCACAGGGACGGGTGGAAGCTTTCTTT CASSQGRVEAFF - - TRBJ1-1 TRBV18
TGCGCCAGCAGCCAAGATCAGGGGCAAGAGACCCAGTACTTC CASSQDQGQETQYF - - TRBJ2-5 TRBV4-1
TGTGCCAGCAGTTCTATAGCGTCAGATACGCAGTATTTT CASSSIASDTQYF - - TRBJ2-3 TRBV28
TGCGCCAGCGGAGCCCAGGGGGCGGGGAACACTGAAGCTTTCTTT CASGAQGAGNTEAFF - TRBD1 TRBJ1-1 TRBV5-1
TGTGCCTGGAGCGTGGAGGACCCGATGAACACCTTC CAWSVEDPMNTF few - TRBJ1-2 TRBV30
TGCGCCAGCAGCTTGTTTGTGGATCAGCCCCAGCATTTT CASSLFVDQPQHF - - TRBJ1-5 TRBV5-1
TGTGCCAGCAGCCCACCGGGACTCAATCAGCCCCAGCATTTT CASSPPGLNQPQHF once - TRBJ1-5 TRBV9
TGTGCCAGCAGTTTGGAGGCTGAAGCTTTCTTT CASSLEAEAFF - - TRBJ1-1 TRBV28
TGTGCCAGCAGTTTACTGAACAATGAGCAGTTCTTC CASSLLNNEQFF - - TRBJ2-1 TRBV11-1
TGTGCCAGCAGTAGCGGACAGGGGGGTTCGGTGCAGTACTTC CASSSGQGGSVQYF - TRBD1 TRBJ2-7 TRBV27
TGTGCCAGCAGCTACCGGGACAGGGGTAACTCACCCCTCCACTTT CASSYRDRGNSPLHF - TRBD1 TRBJ1-6 TRBV5-6
TGTGCCAGCAATAAAGATGCTTACAATGAGCAGTTCTTC CASNKDAYNEQFF - - TRBJ2-1 TRBV9
TGTGCCAGCAGCACCGGACAGGGGCACTACGAGCAGTACTTC CASSTGQGHYEQYF - TRBD1 TRBJ2-7 TRBV13
TGTGCCAGCAGTTTTCGGGAAACCGGGGAGCTGTTTTTT CASSFRETGELFF - - TRBJ2-2 TRBV28
TGTGCCACCAAATTTGGTGGTGACGGAAATAATTCACCCCTCCACTTT CATKFGGDGNNSPLHF - - TRBJ1-6 TRBV19
TGTGCCAGCAGTTATAGTGACAGCACTTCCCAAGAGACCCAGTACTTC CASSYSDSTSQETQYF once - TRBJ2-5 TRBV6-5
TGTGCCAGCAGCGACGAGGGACTAGCAGATGTGCCAGATACGCAGTATTTT CASSDEGLADVPDTQYF few TRBD2 TRBJ2-3 TRBV5-4
TGTGCCAGCAGCCGACAGGGGGGCGATCAGCCCCAGCATTTT CASSRQGGDQPQHF - TRBD1 TRBJ1-5 TRBV7-9
TGTGCCAGCAGCTTAGGATGGGACGACGTGGCCACTGGCTATGGCTACACCTTC CASSLGWDDVATGYGYTF - - TRBJ1-2 TRBV7-9
TGTGCCAGCAGCTTATTACAGGGCGAGCAGTACTTC CASSLLQGEQYF - - TRBJ2-7 TRBV7-9
TGTGCCAGCAGCCAGGGGGGAAGGGGCTACACCTTC CASSQGGRGYTF - TRBD1 TRBJ1-2 TRBV6-5